This is a list of T cell receptor beta chains from one sample in a study of shared clonotypes between healthy human individuals. The data were produced by immunoSEQ multiplex PCR, yet TCRdb's version contains in-frame clones alone and is incomplete. The sample has some 2 million clones, 85% to 95% seen once. Sequencing was carried out using naive CD4+ T cells sorted from blood. The receptors derive from a man aged 18 to 30 in good health. Each CDR3 is given with its conserved first and last residue. D genes are given only for firm matches. Clone size appears in some rows only: once, few, many, or a class for an expanded clone.

cdr3_nt cdr3_aa v_call clone_size j_call d_call
TGTGCCAGTAGTATAGTCCAGGGGCCCGGGGAGCTGTTTTTT CASSIVQGPGELFF TRBV19 NA TRBJ2-2 NA
TGTGCCAGTACCCGACAGGTGGGCAATCAGCCCCAGCATTTT CASTRQVGNQPQHF TRBV6-5 NA TRBJ1-5 NA
TGTGCCAGCAGTGAAGTCAGCGGGAGGGCCCCCGAGGAGCTGTTTTTT CASSEVSGRAPEELFF TRBV25-1 NA TRBJ2-2 TRBD2
TGTGCCAGTAGTTCGCCGGGACAGAACACCGGGGAGCTGTTTTTT CASSSPGQNTGELFF TRBV19 once TRBJ2-2 NA
TGTGCCAGCAGTGGGGGCGGGACTAGTAGCGATGAGCAGTTCTTC CASSGGGTSSDEQFF TRBV2 NA TRBJ2-1 TRBD2
TGTGCTGCCGGGAATCTCGGAGATACGCAGTATTTT CAAGNLGDTQYF TRBV12-5 NA TRBJ2-3 NA
TGTGCCAGCAGCCTCGACAGGGGAGATACGCAGTATTTT CASSLDRGDTQYF TRBV2 NA TRBJ2-3 TRBD1
TGCGCCAGCAGCCCGACTAGCGGGAGGGCCGATGAGCAGTTCTTC CASSPTSGRADEQFF TRBV4-1 NA TRBJ2-1 TRBD2
TGTGCCAGCAGGGTCCAGAATGAGCAGTTCTTC CASRVQNEQFF TRBV6-1 NA TRBJ2-1 NA
TGTGCCAGCAGCCTAGAAGGACTAGCGCCCGTTGCCTACGAGCAGTACTTC CASSLEGLAPVAYEQYF TRBV7-2 NA TRBJ2-7 TRBD2
TGTGCCAGCAGGCGAGGAGCGGGGGGGCCAAATACGCAGTATTTT CASRRGAGGPNTQYF TRBV6-5 NA TRBJ2-3 TRBD2
TGTGCCAGCAGGGGTAGCGGGGGGGCCGGTGAGACCCAGTACTTC CASRGSGGAGETQYF TRBV6-6 NA TRBJ2-5 TRBD2
TGTGCCAGCAGTCCCCCCTATACCGGGTCCCGCAGTGAGCAGTTCTTC CASSPPYTGSRSEQFF TRBV28 NA TRBJ2-1 NA
TGCAGTGCTGCGGGAACAGATACGCAGTATTTT CSAAGTDTQYF TRBV20-1 NA TRBJ2-3 NA
TGTGCCACCCGGTCGGCGGGAGGGACAGAGCAGTACTTC CATRSAGGTEQYF TRBV7-9 NA TRBJ2-7 TRBD2
TGCGCCAGCAGCCAAGAACAGGAGAATTCACCCCTCCACTTT CASSQEQENSPLHF TRBV4-1 few TRBJ1-6 NA
TGTGCCAGCAGTTTACCGGGACAGGGCCCCTACAATGAGCAGTTCTTC CASSLPGQGPYNEQFF TRBV28 NA TRBJ2-1 TRBD1
TGCGCCAGCAGCTTGGGAGGTAGCGAGCCCGTCTACGAGCAGTACTTC CASSLGGSEPVYEQYF TRBV5-1 NA TRBJ2-7 NA
TGTGCCAGCAGCTTAGTCGGGGGCGCTGACTATGGCTACACCTTC CASSLVGGADYGYTF TRBV7-9 NA TRBJ1-2 NA
TGCGCCAGCAGCCAAACCCAAGAGACCCAGTACTTC CASSQTQETQYF TRBV4-1 once TRBJ2-5 NA
TGTGCCTGGAGTGGGGGCGGTCCCTCCTCCTACGAGCAGTACTTC CAWSGGGPSSYEQYF TRBV30 NA TRBJ2-7 NA
TGTGCCAGCAGCACCTCAATAGGCCCCTCTGGGGCCAACGTCCTGACTTTC CASSTSIGPSGANVLTF TRBV5-4 NA TRBJ2-6 NA
TGTGCCAGCAGCCCGAGGGAGCCCTATAATTCACCCCTCCACTTT CASSPREPYNSPLHF TRBV13 once TRBJ1-6 NA
TGTGCCAGCAGTACAACTTGGACTCAAGGGGGGGAGACCCAGTACTTC CASSTTWTQGGETQYF TRBV2 once TRBJ2-5 NA
TGCAGCGTTGTCTGGAACTACGAGCAGTACTTC CSVVWNYEQYF TRBV29-1 NA TRBJ2-7 NA
TGTGCCAGCAGTGGGGACTGGCCTATTAGCACAGATACGCAGTATTTT CASSGDWPISTDTQYF TRBV25-1 NA TRBJ2-3 NA
TGTGCCAGCAGCGAACAAGGGGGTTCACCCCTCCACTTT CASSEQGGSPLHF TRBV11-1 NA TRBJ1-6 NA
TGTGCCAGCAGTGAACTGGGAGTCCGGGAGACCCAGTACTTC CASSELGVRETQYF TRBV6-1 NA TRBJ2-5 NA
TGTGCCATCAGTGACCAGGACGGGATATCCTACGAGCAGTACTTC CAISDQDGISYEQYF TRBV10-3 NA TRBJ2-7 NA
TGCGCCAGCAGTGGAGTCTCCACGGGGGACAATGAGCAGTTCTTC CASSGVSTGDNEQFF TRBV10-1 NA TRBJ2-1 NA
TGTGCCAGCTCACCACCCGGGGGGCCTAATGAAAAACTGTTTTTT CASSPPGGPNEKLFF TRBV18 NA TRBJ1-4 NA
TGCGCCAGCAGCTTGGCTCCAGCAGGGGGGGTGAAAGAGACCCAGTACTTC CASSLAPAGGVKETQYF TRBV5-1 NA TRBJ2-5 NA
TGTGCCAGCAGCCCTAACGGGGGGGCCAGCAAGACCCAGTACTTC CASSPNGGASKTQYF TRBV7-9 NA TRBJ2-5 TRBD2
TGTGCCAGCAGCTGGCGGGGTGGACAGCCCCAGCATTTT CASSWRGGQPQHF TRBV7-2 NA TRBJ1-5 NA